One sample yielded the 25 T cell receptor beta chains listed below, sequenced in a study of cytomegalovirus exposure and HLA in healthy donors. Amplification used 60 Vbeta primers and 13 Jbeta primers. TCRdb's copy holds only in-frame clones and misses some; the assay was immunoSEQ multiplex PCR. Here the sample spans around 150,000 clones, over 75% being singletons. Material: PBMCs. The receptors derive from a man aged 25-45 years in good health.

The chain carries TRBV6-1 and TRBJ2-3; tentative D call: TRBD2 (6 bases). The V gene's germline CDR1 is MNHNS and CDR2 SASEGT. There are 15 residues in the CDR3. The V end was cut by 4 bases, the J end by 3 bases, with 14 bases between. CDR3 residues: CASSVGPSGTDTQYF. The DNA of the CDR3 is TGTGCCAGCAGTGTCGGGCCAAGCGGGACAGATACGCAGTATTTT.

V is TRBV30 and J is TRBJ1-1; weak D call: TRBD1 (6 bases). The CDR3 covers 15 residues. Germline CDR1 reads GTSNPN; CDR2 reads SVGIG (reference sequence). The V and J ends lost 0 bases and 1 base respectively, with 12 bases between them. The CDR3 DNA sequence: TGTGCCTGGAGTGTATGGGACAAAGCGAACACTGAAGCTTTCTTT. This sequence encodes CAWSVWDKANTEAFF.

Regarding this clone: The CDR3 carries no conserved terminal phenylalanine or tryptophan, so it likely arises from a read error. Because the CDR3's place on the DNA is in doubt, the DNA is left out and the CDR3 is given as listed by TCRdb. The chain joins TRBV7-9 to TRBJ1-1; the listed D gene, TRBD1, was not tested against the DNA. Germline CDR1 reads SEHNR; CDR2 reads FQNEAQ (reference sequence). The CDR3 spans 9 amino acids, including both terminal residues. This CDR3 is CASSRTGGL.

Worth noting for this clone: The junction shows a germline mismatch at one end, possibly a read error. V usage is TRBV30 and J usage is TRBJ2-2; the D gene is possibly TRBD2 (5 bases). CDR3 size: 12 residues. Germline V lookup: CDR1 GTSNPN, CDR2 SVGIG (reference sequence). Here the CDR3 DNA reads TGTGCCTGGAGTGCCATAACCGGGGAGTTGTTTTTT. This encodes CAWSAITGELFF.

This clone came up once. The chain couples TRBV5-4 to TRBJ2-1; the match to TRBD2 covers 15 bases. V was pared by 1 base and J by 8 bases, with 4 bases of the junction left unmatched. Germline V CDR1 and CDR2: SGHNT, YYREEE (reference sequence). This CDR3 comprises 16 residues. This CDR3 reads CASSLPGLAGGYEQFF. In DNA form, the CDR3 reads TGTGCCAGCAGCTTGCCCGGACTAGCGGGAGGGTATGAGCAGTTCTTC. Complete variable domain (other parts from reference TRBV5-4 and TRBJ2-1): ETGVTQSPTHLIKTRGQQVTLRCSSQSGHNTVSWYQQALGQGPQFIFQYYREEENGRGNFPPRFSGLQFPNYSSELNVNALELDDSALYLCASSLPGLAGGYEQFFGPGTRLTVL.

CDR3 nucleotide sequence: TGTGCCAGCAGCTTAGCCCGGACAGGACTGCGGAATGAGCAGTTCTTC. Amino acids: CASSLARTGLRNEQFF. The rearrangement joins TRBV7-8 to TRBJ2-1, with TRBD1 matching 7 bases. The CDR3 spans 16 residues. J lost 7 bases, V lost 0 bases, and 9 bases had no gene match. The germline V gene has CDR1 SGHVS and CDR2 FQNEAQ.

The chain couples TRBV18 to TRBJ1-1, with D tentatively TRBD1 (6 bases). Trimming pared 2 bases from V and 5 bases from J, leaving 15 bases between. CDR3 length equals 15 residues. Germline V gene lookup returns CDR1 KGHSH and CDR2 LQKENI. The DNA for the CDR3 is TGTGCCAGCTCACCAGTCTCCGAAAGGGGGACTGAAGCTTTCTTT. Its translation: CASSPVSERGTEAFF.

V and J are TRBV5-1 and TRBJ2-7; no clear D gene. Germline loops: CDR1 SGHRS, CDR2 YFSETQ. Between the trimmed V and J ends, which lost 4 bases and 4 bases, there was a span of 12 bases. The CDR3 consists of 13 residues. CDR3 bases: TGCGCCAGCAGCGTAGACACTTCGTACGAGCAGTACTTC. Translation gives CASSVDTSYEQYF.

The chain uses TRBV7-2 and TRBJ1-1; D unresolved. V lost 4 bases and J lost 4, with 13 bases in between. This CDR3 spans 14 amino acids. CDR1 is SGHTA, CDR2 FQGNSA, per germline. CDR3 residues: CASSSLLRGTEAFF. The DNA for the CDR3 is TGTGCCAGCAGCTCACTCCTCCGAGGCACTGAAGCTTTCTTT.

This clone was picked up one time. The chain's CDR3 is CASSLHGQLSYEQYF. The CDR3 bases are TGTGCCAGCAGCTTACACGGACAGCTTTCCTACGAGCAGTACTTC. V gene TRBV7-2 combines with J gene TRBJ2-7; tentative D call: TRBD1 (6 bases). The V and J ends lost 2 bases and 1 base respectively, with 12 bases between them. CDR3 length equals 15 residues. CDR1 and CDR2 from the germline V gene are SGHTA and FQGNSA.

The chain is built from TRBV2 and TRBJ2-1; TRBD2 matches 10 bases. Per the germline V gene, CDR1 is SNHLY and CDR2 is FYNNEI. The CDR3 is 16 residues long. With 5 bases clipped from V and 5 bases from J, the junction kept 9 bases outside the gene matches. CDR3 nucleotide sequence: TGTGCCAGCAGTCCCATAGCGGGAGGAACCCACAATGAGCAGTTCTTC. Residues: CASSPIAGGTHNEQFF.

The chain joins TRBV6-5 to TRBJ2-7; the match to TRBD2 covers 7 bases. The CDR3 sequence is 15 residues long. V lost 4 bases, J lost 1 base, and 7 bases stayed unmatched. Germline V gene data show CDR1 as MNHEY and CDR2 as SVGAGI. CDR3 sequence (DNA): TGTGCCAGCAGTTTAGGGCGGGAGTGGTCCTACGAGCAGTACTTC. Translation gives CASSLGREWSYEQYF.

This clone was found once. The rearrangement links TRBV5-1 to TRBJ1-1, with D tentatively TRBD1 (6 bases). Germline CDR1 SGHRS, CDR2 YFSETQ. This CDR3 region has 14 residues. The germline V and J ends were trimmed by 5 bases and 0 bases, with 11 bases remaining between them. The CDR3 bases are TGCGCCAGCAGGGGAGGGGGGATGAACACTGAAGCTTTCTTT. Its translation: CASRGGGMNTEAFF.

The sample holds one count of this clone. The chain uses TRBV7-2 and TRBJ2-3; 10 nucleotides align to TRBD2. Germline CDR1 and CDR2: SGHTA and FQGNSA. V shed 0 bases, J shed 4 bases, and the junction held 13 bases outside the gene matches. This CDR3 contains 19 residues. The CDR3 is CASSLARLAGPSGADTQYF. The CDR3 bases are TGTGCCAGCAGCTTAGCTCGACTAGCGGGTCCCAGTGGAGCAGATACGCAGTATTTT.

V and J are TRBV11-3 and TRBJ2-7; 7 bases agree with TRBD2. Germline V gives CDR1 SGHNT, CDR2 YENEEA. V lost 3 bases, J lost 7 bases, and 9 bases stayed unmatched. The CDR3 has 14 residues. CDR3 nucleotide sequence: TGTGCCAGCAGCTTGGGCGGGAGTAGAGGTGAGCAGTACTTC. Translating gives CASSLGGSRGEQYF.

The CDR3 region has the DNA TGTGCCAGCAGTTGGGACAGGGGTCGGGAGACCCAGTACTTC. Translation: CASSWDRGRETQYF. V and J are TRBV6-5 and TRBJ2-5; 10 positions agree with TRBD1. V trimming: 4 bases; J trimming: 5 bases; junction bases outside the gene matches: 4. Germline CDR1 is MNHEY and CDR2 is SVGAGI. The CDR3 consists of 14 residues.

J is TRBJ2-1 and V is TRBV7-9, with TRBD2 matching 14 bases. The germline V gene has CDR1 SEHNR and CDR2 FQNEAQ (reference sequence). CDR3 length: 18 amino acids. Trimming took 7 bases from V and 4 from J; bases not matched to a gene: 12. This CDR3 is CASIKTGTSGSNYNEQFF. The CDR3 region has the DNA TGTGCCAGCATCAAAACCGGGACTAGCGGGAGCAATTACAATGAGCAGTTCTTC.

A few counts support this clone. This chain uses TRBV6-5 with TRBJ2-7; the match to TRBD1 covers 8 bases. CDR3 length: 15 residues. The germline V gene encodes CDR1 MNHEY and CDR2 SVGAGI. V lost 5 bases and J lost 1; bases outside the gene matches: 7. The CDR3: CASSPGTGPSYEQYF. CDR3 coding DNA: TGTGCCAGCAGTCCCGGGACAGGACCATCCTACGAGCAGTACTTC.

The rearrangement joins TRBV9 to TRBJ2-1; TRBD2 matches 10 bases. This CDR3 spans 15 amino acids. Germline values: CDR1 SGDLS, CDR2 YYNGEE. V shed 3 bases and J 4 bases; nucleotides not matched to a gene: 4. The CDR3 sequence: CASSARTSGYNEQFF. The CDR3 DNA sequence: TGTGCCAGCAGCGCCCGGACTAGCGGTTACAATGAGCAGTTCTTC.

The rearrangement joins TRBV5-1 to TRBJ2-1; D may be TRBD1 (7 bases). This CDR3 has 15 residues. CDR1 and CDR2 from the germline V gene are SGHRS and YFSETQ. V was clipped by 4 bases and J by 8 bases, with 19 bases between them. CDR3 sequence (DNA): TGCGCCAGCAGCAAAGGGGGCTATCCGGGGGATGAGCAGTTCTTC. It encodes CASSKGGYPGDEQFF. The full variable domain, rest sourced from reference TRBV5-1 and TRBJ2-1, is KAGVTQTPRYLIKTRGQQVTLSCSPISGHRSVSWYQQTPGQGLQFLFEYFSETQRNKGNFPGRFSGRQFSNSRSEMNVSTLELGDSALYLCASSKGGYPGDEQFFGPGTRLTVL.

This clone was counted a few times. This chain uses TRBV5-6 with TRBJ2-5, with TRBD2 as a possible D gene (6 bases). Looked up from germline, CDR1 is SGHDT and CDR2 is YYEEEE. V was trimmed by 1 base and J by 3 bases, leaving 13 bases between them. The CDR3 covers 15 residues. CDR3 amino acids: CASSLPSGLKETQYF. The CDR3 nucleotides are TGTGCCAGCAGCTTGCCATCGGGACTCAAAGAGACCCAGTACTTC.

The V call is TRBV7-9, the J call TRBJ2-7; 7 bases fit TRBD1. This CDR3 is 15 amino acids long. V lost 3 bases to trimming and J lost 2 bases; unmatched junction nucleotides: 7. CDR1 and CDR2 (germline): SEHNR, FQNEAQ (reference sequence). CDR3 loop: CASSFSGTVTYEQYF. CDR3 nucleotides: TGTGCCAGCAGCTTCTCCGGGACAGTAACCTACGAGCAGTACTTC. Supplemented by reference TRBV7-9 and TRBJ2-7, the full variable domain reads DTGVSQNPRHKITKRGQNVTFRCDPISEHNRLYWYRQTLGQGPEFLTYFQNEAQLEKSRLLSDRFSAERPKGSFSTLEIQRTEQGDSAMYLCASSFSGTVTYEQYFGPGTRLTVT.

In its sample, this clone was seen a few times. Mismatch with germline at one junction end may stem from a read error. This chain's CDR3 is CASSESIELSGRLNF. CDR3 bases: TGCGCCAGCAGTGAGTCGATCGAGCTTAGCGGCAGGTTGAACTTC. The chain carries TRBV10-2 and TRBJ2-7, with D possibly matching TRBD2 (6 bases). Germline loops: CDR1 WSHSY, CDR2 SAAADI. The CDR3 runs 15 residues.

This chain connects TRBV10-3 to TRBJ2-5; D unclear. The germline V and J ends were trimmed by 4 bases and 5 bases, with 8 bases remaining between them. Germline V gene lookup returns CDR1 ENHRY and CDR2 SYGVKD. The CDR3 totals 12 residues. CDR3 bases: TGTGCCATCAGTGGGCGGTGGGAGACCCAGTACTTC. Its translation is CAISGRWETQYF.

J is TRBJ1-3 and V is TRBV6-6; possibly TRBD1 for D (5 bases). Germline lookup yields CDR1 MNHNY and CDR2 SVGAGI (reference sequence). The CDR3 loop spans 14 amino acids. The V end was cut by 2 bases, the J end by 4 bases, with 9 bases between. The CDR3 bases are TGTGCCAGCAGTTACGACAGCGCCGGAAACACCATATATTTT. Amino acid sequence: CASSYDSAGNTIYF.